The next 25 T cell receptor beta chains were all read from a single sample in a study of response to subunit inactivated influenza vaccine (dated by TCRdb to between 2017 and 2018). Receptor libraries were prepared by RT-PCR. This sample was sequenced with an Illumina HiSeq 2500. TCRdb trimmed public reads at Q25 via fastp, called clones via MiXCR and kept in-frame beta chains. Here each entry gathers all rows of one CDR3 protein and keeps the most common genes and DNA. The sample table holds 150,000 to 200,000 distinct CDR3 sequences, of which 12% were seen once. Over 25% of the sample is in the top ten clones. The same sample was also used in a study of T cells expressing NK-cell markers. The second study also describes: 5'RACE template switching, by which a universal primer site and unique molecular identifiers were added, was used to make TCR beta cDNA libraries.

The starting material was CD8+ T cells sorted from PBMCs, obtained roughly 12 days after vaccination. The receptors here all came from a man aged 45-65 years who received an inactivated influenza vaccine. Donor details come from another sample of the same person, matched by shared clones.

The rearrangement links TRBV7-9 to TRBJ1-3, with D possibly matching TRBD1 (6 bases). Germline values: CDR1 SEHNR, CDR2 FQNEAQ (reference sequence). The CDR3 extends over 14 amino acids. With 10 bases removed from V and 1 base from J, the gap between germline ends came to 14 bases. The CDR3 loop is CAIRRGASGNTIYF. The CDR3 bases are TGTGCCATCCGTAGGGGGGCTTCTGGAAACACCATATATTTT.

This clonotype was observed at least ten times. The chain uses TRBV6-2 or TRBV6-3 and TRBJ2-2, with D uncertain. Germline CDR1 reads MNHEY; CDR2 reads SVGEGT. The V gene lost 0 bases and the J gene lost 7 bases, with 3 bases spanning the gap. The CDR3 covers 12 residues. The CDR3 region is CASSYSGGELFF. The CDR3 nucleotides read TGTGCCAGCAGTTACTCGGGCGGGGAGCTGTTTTTT.

This clonotype was counted only a few times. The J gene is TRBJ2-3, the V gene TRBV5-1; D remains unclear. Trimming took off 7 bases at V and 2 bases at J, with 17 bases between the two ends. The CDR3 is made up of 15 amino acids. Germline CDR1 is SGHRS and CDR2 is YFSETQ. The CDR3 DNA reads as TGCGCCAGCGGTAAGGAGCGAGTCAACACAGATACGCAGTATTTT. It is translated as CASGKERVNTDTQYF.

This clonotype has just a few counts. The V call is TRBV4-3, the J call TRBJ1-2; D remains unclear. The germline gives CDR1 LGHNA, CDR2 YSLEER. The CDR3 is 15 amino acids. The ends were cut back, 0 bases at V and 6 bases at J, with 14 bases in the middle. CDR3 protein: CASSQEMREWDGYTF. Written as DNA, the CDR3 is TGCGCCAGCAGCCAAGAGATGAGGGAATGGGATGGCTACACCTTC.

The chain carries TRBV29-1 and TRBJ2-7; the match to TRBD2 covers 9 bases. This CDR3 comprises 16 residues. V shed 4 bases and J 2 bases; nucleotides not matched to a gene: 12. Germline CDR1 is SQVTM and CDR2 is ANQGSEA. CDR3 coding DNA: TGCAGCGTTGGCCCCGTCAGCGGGGGGACCCCCTACGAGCAGTACTTC. Its protein product is CSVGPVSGGTPYEQYF.

The table lists this clonotype with many counts. The gene calls are TRBV29-1 and TRBJ1-1; 9 bases are a match to TRBD1. The CDR3 totals 13 residues. V trimming: 6 bases; J trimming: 2 bases; junction bases outside the gene matches: 4. The V gene's germline CDR1 is SQVTM and CDR2 ANQGSEA. The CDR3: CSVDRGYNTEAFF. CDR3 DNA: TGCAGCGTGGACAGGGGTTATAACACTGAAGCTTTCTTT.

This clonotype was counted a few times. The CDR3 loop is CASSKRTGLLENEQFF. The DNA of the CDR3 is TGTGCCAGCAGCAAAAGGACAGGGCTATTAGAAAATGAGCAGTTCTTC. The V call is TRBV7-9, the J call TRBJ2-1; 8 bases agree with TRBD1. CDR3 size: 16 residues. After removal of 5 bases from V and 7 bases from J, the junction contained 13 bases not matched to a gene. Germline CDR1 is SEHNR and CDR2 is FQNEAQ (reference sequence).

There are a few counts of this clonotype. The chain has TRBV29-1 and TRBJ2-2; 7 bases match TRBD2. J was trimmed by 3 bases and V by 4 bases; bases with no gene match: 2. CDR3 size: 13 residues. The germline CDR1 and CDR2 sequences are SQVTM and ANQGSEA. CDR3 coding DNA: TGCAGCGTTGCTCTAGCGGACACCGGGGAGCTGTTTTTT. Translation gives CSVALADTGELFF.

This clonotype was seen at least ten times. The chain has TRBV12-3 or TRBV12-4 and TRBJ2-7; D is uncertain. The CDR3 totals 13 residues. The V end lost 1 base, the J end lost 2 bases, and 6 bases lay between the germline ends. The DNA of the CDR3 is TGTGCCAGCAGTTTAGGGACCCCCTACGAGCAGTACTTC. It translates to CASSLGTPYEQYF.

This clonotype appeared many times. The genes are TRBV5-1 and TRBJ2-7; 9 bases are a match to TRBD1. With V trimmed by 4 bases and J by 3 bases, 2 bases remained unmatched. This CDR3 contains 13 residues. In germline, CDR1 is SGHRS, CDR2 YFSETQ. The CDR3 coding sequence is TGCGCCAGCAGCATGGGACAGGGCTACGAGCAGTACTTC. Translating it yields CASSMGQGYEQYF.

The chain carries TRBV20-1 and TRBJ2-7, with 7 bases lining up with TRBD1. Germline V gene sequence: CDR1 DFQATT, CDR2 SNEGSKA (reference sequence). The J segment lost 0 bases and the V segment lost 5 bases, leaving 4 bases of the junction unmatched. The CDR3 totals 13 residues. DNA for the CDR3: TGCAGTGCTCTACCAGGGGGCTCCTACGAGCAGTACTTC. Protein product: CSALPGGSYEQYF.

This clonotype was seen a few times. The chain employs TRBV27 and TRBJ2-7, with 9 nucleotides matching TRBD1. The germline V gene has CDR1 MNHEY and CDR2 SMNVEV (reference sequence). V lost 3 bases, J lost 1 base, and 7 bases stayed unmatched. The CDR3 has 16 amino acids. CDR3 amino acids: CASSFFGTGTSYEQYF. The CDR3 DNA reads as TGTGCCAGCAGTTTCTTCGGGACAGGGACATCCTACGAGCAGTACTTC.

This clonotype was seen ten or more times. The genes are TRBV7-6 and TRBJ1-3; perhaps TRBD1 as D (5 bases). Germline CDR1 is SGHVS and CDR2 is FNYEAQ. With 1 base removed from V and 0 bases from J, the gap between germline ends came to 16 bases. This CDR3 is built from 18 residues. The DNA of the CDR3 is TGTGCCAGCAGCTTAGAGGTTCCCGGGACCCCCTCTGGAAACACCATATATTTT. Protein product: CASSLEVPGTPSGNTIYF.

The V and J genes are TRBV6-6 and TRBJ2-2; no reliable D call. CDR1 and CDR2 from the germline V gene are MNHNY and SVGAGI (reference sequence). V was shortened by 0 bases and J by 2 bases, with 1 base between the two germline ends. There are 13 residues in the CDR3. CDR3 residues: CASSYSNTGELFF. The CDR3 coding sequence is TGTGCCAGCAGTTACTCAAACACCGGGGAGCTGTTTTTT.

J is TRBJ1-6 and V is TRBV30; weak D call: TRBD1 (5 bases). Germline CDR1 and CDR2: GTSNPN and SVGIG (reference sequence). This CDR3 has 14 amino acids. V was pared by 0 bases and J by 5 bases, with 8 bases between. The CDR3 spells CAWSVTGHNSPLHF. For the CDR3, the DNA is TGTGCCTGGAGTGTAACGGGGCATAATTCACCCCTCCACTTT.

This clonotype was found a few times. The DNA of the CDR3 is TGTGCCTGGAGTGTATACCCCGGCAGGGGGACCACTGAAGCTTTCTTT. It translates to CAWSVYPGRGTTEAFF. The V and J genes are TRBV30 and TRBJ1-1; TRBD1 matches 7 bases. J was trimmed by 4 bases and V by 0 bases; bases with no gene match: 11. Germline CDR1 GTSNPN, CDR2 SVGIG (reference sequence). There are 16 residues in the CDR3.

There are a few counts of this clonotype. V and J are TRBV12-3 or TRBV12-4 and TRBJ2-2; 11 positions match TRBD2. The V and J ends lost 2 bases and 0 bases, in that order; junction bases with no gene match: 8. The CDR3 covers 19 residues. CDR3 nucleotide sequence: TGTGCCAGCAGTTTATTTTTACTAGCGGGGGTAGCGAACACCGGGGAGCTGTTTTTT. Its protein is CASSLFLLAGVANTGELFF.

The sample holds many counts of this clonotype. The V call is TRBV28, the J call TRBJ2-3, with TRBD2 matching 11 bases. There are 16 residues in the CDR3. Germline V lookup: CDR1 MDHEN, CDR2 SYDVKM. After removal of 2 bases from V and 4 bases from J, the junction contained 5 bases not matched to a gene. The CDR3 spells CASSLASGRFADTQYF. The CDR3 DNA reads as TGTGCCAGCAGTTTAGCTAGCGGGAGGTTCGCAGATACGCAGTATTTT.

This clonotype was seen ten or more times. The CDR3 region is CASSQEQNTEAFF. CDR3 DNA: TGCGCCAGCAGCCAAGAACAGAACACTGAAGCTTTCTTT. The rearrangement uses TRBV4-3 and TRBJ1-1, with D hard to call. Germline-derived CDR1 and CDR2 are LGHNA and YSLEER. The CDR3 spans 13 residues. Trimming removed 0 bases at V and 1 base at J, with 3 bases between.

The chain links TRBV10-3 to TRBJ1-4, with no clear D. This CDR3 region has 15 residues. The V and J ends lost 6 bases and 0 bases respectively, with 11 bases between them. Germline CDR1 and CDR2: ENHRY and SYGVKD. The CDR3 sequence: CAISPEGTTNEKLFF. Here the CDR3 DNA reads TGTGCCATCAGCCCGGAGGGCACAACTAATGAAAAACTGTTTTTT.

In its sample, this clonotype was seen many times. The rearrangement uses TRBV20-1 and TRBJ2-3; possible D gene TRBD1, 5 bases. CDR3 length: 14 amino acids. Germline CDR1 DFQATT, CDR2 SNEGSKA (reference sequence). Trimming took 4 bases from V and 4 from J, leaving 15 bases between them. The CDR3 DNA sequence: TGCAGTGCTAATGGGGCAGGGTGGGCAGATACGCAGTATTTT. Translating it yields CSANGAGWADTQYF.

This clonotype occurred a few times. J is TRBJ2-7 and V is TRBV6-5, with a tentative D call TRBD2 (5 bases). The CDR3 is 14 residues long. Germline V gene sequence: CDR1 MNHEY, CDR2 SVGAGI. Trimming removed 3 bases at V and 7 bases at J, with 16 bases between. DNA of the CDR3: TGTGCCAGCAGTTATAGACTACCGCCTAGAGAGCAGTACTTC. It codes for CASSYRLPPREQYF.

This clonotype came up a few times. This rearrangement joins TRBV24-1 to TRBJ2-5, with 7 bases identical to TRBD1. The CDR3 is 15 residues long. Germline loops: CDR1 KGHDR, CDR2 SFDVKD. V was pared by 0 bases and J by 4 bases, with 4 bases of the junction left unmatched. CDR3 region: CATSDLDRDRETQYF. The CDR3 DNA reads as TGTGCCACCAGTGATTTGGACAGGGATAGAGAGACCCAGTACTTC.

J is TRBJ1-6 and V is TRBV9, with D hard to call. Germline V CDR1 and CDR2: SGDLS, YYNGEE. The CDR3 is made up of 14 amino acids. Trimming removed 3 bases at V and 7 bases at J, with 11 bases between. As DNA, the CDR3 is TGTGCCAGCAGCGGTACGGGGTTGAATTCACCCCTCCACTTT. Amino acid sequence: CASSGTGLNSPLHF.

The chain carries TRBV6-1 and TRBJ2-7; D gene unclear. The CDR3 length is 12 residues. V lost 2 bases and J lost 6, with 8 bases in between. CDR1 is MNHNS and CDR2 is SASEGT in the germline V gene. The DNA for the CDR3 is TGTGCCAGCAGTGAATCTCGGCTCGAGCAGTACTTC. It yields the protein CASSESRLEQYF.